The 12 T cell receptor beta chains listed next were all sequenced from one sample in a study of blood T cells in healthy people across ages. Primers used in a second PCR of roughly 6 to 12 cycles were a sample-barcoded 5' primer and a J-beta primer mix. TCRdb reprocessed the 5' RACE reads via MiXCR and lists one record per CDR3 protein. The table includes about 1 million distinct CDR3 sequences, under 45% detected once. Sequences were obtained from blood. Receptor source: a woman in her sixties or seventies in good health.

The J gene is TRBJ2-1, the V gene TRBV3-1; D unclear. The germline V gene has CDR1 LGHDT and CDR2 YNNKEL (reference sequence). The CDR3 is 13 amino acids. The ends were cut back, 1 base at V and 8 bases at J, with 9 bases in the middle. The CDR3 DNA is TGTGCCAGCAGCCAAGGGTTAAGACATGAGCAGTTCTTC. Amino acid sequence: CASSQGLRHEQFF.

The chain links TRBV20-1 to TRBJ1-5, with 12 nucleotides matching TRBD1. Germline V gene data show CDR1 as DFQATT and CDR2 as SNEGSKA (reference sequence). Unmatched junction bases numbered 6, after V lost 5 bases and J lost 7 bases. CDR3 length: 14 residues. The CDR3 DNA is TGCAGTGCTTCCGGGACAGGGGGCCCGCAGCCCCAGCATTTT. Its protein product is CSASGTGGPQPQHF.

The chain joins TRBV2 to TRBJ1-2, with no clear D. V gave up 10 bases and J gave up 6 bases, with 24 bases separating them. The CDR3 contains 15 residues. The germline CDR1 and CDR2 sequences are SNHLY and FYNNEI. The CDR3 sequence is CAILTYLERNDGYTF. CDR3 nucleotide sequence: TGTGCCATCCTCACTTACTTGGAGAGGAACGATGGCTACACCTTC. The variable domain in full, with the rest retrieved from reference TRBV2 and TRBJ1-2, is EPEVTQTPSHQVTQMGQEVILRCVPISNHLYFYWYRQILGQKVEFLVSFYNNEISEKSEIFDDQFSVERPDGSNFTLKIRSTKLEDSAMYFCAILTYLERNDGYTFGSGTRLTVV.

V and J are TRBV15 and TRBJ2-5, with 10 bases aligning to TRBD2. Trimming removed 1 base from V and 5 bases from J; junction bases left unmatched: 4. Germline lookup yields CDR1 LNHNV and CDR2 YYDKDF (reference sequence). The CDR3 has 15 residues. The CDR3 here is CATSRASGSSETQYF. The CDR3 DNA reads TGTGCCACCAGCAGAGCTAGCGGGAGTTCGGAGACCCAGTACTTC.

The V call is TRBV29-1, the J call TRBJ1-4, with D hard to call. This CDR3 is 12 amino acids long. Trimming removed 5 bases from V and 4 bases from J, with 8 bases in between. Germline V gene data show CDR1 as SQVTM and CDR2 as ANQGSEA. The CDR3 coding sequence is TGCAGCGTTAAGGGAGGTAATGAAAAACTGTTTTTT. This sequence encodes CSVKGGNEKLFF.

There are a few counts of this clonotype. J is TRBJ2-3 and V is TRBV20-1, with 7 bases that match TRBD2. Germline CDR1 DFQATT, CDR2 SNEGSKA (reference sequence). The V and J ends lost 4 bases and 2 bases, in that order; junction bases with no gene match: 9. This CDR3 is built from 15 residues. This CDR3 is CSAMTGGSFTDTQYF. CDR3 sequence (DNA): TGCAGTGCTATGACGGGAGGATCCTTCACAGATACGCAGTATTTT.

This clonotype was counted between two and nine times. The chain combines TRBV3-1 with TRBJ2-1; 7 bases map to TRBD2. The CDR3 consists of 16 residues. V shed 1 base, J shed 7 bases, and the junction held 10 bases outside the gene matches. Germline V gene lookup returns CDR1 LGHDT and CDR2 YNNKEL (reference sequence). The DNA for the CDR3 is TGTGCCAGCAGCCAAGGATATGCGGGAGACGGGAATGAGCAGTTCTTC. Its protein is CASSQGYAGDGNEQFF.

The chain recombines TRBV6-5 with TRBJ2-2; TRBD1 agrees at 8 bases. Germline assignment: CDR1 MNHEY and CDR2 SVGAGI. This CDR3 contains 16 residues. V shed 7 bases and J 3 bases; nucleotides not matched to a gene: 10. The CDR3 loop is CASTSPTGADTGELFF. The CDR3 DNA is TGTGCCAGCACCAGCCCGACAGGGGCCGACACCGGGGAGCTGTTTTTT.

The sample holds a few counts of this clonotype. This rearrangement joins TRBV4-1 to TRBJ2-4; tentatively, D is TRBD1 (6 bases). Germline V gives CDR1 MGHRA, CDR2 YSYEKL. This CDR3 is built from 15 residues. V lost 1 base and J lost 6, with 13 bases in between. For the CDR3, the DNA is TGCGCCAGCAGCCAAGGTGCAGGGGCGCCAAACATTCAGTACTTC. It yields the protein CASSQGAGAPNIQYF.

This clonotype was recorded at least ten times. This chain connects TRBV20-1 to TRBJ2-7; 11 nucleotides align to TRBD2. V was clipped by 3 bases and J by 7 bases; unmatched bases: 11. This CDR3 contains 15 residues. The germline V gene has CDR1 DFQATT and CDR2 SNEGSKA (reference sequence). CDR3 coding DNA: TGCAGTGCTAGGTCTCTTAGCGGGAGGGCCGGGGAGCAGTACTTC. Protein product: CSARSLSGRAGEQYF.

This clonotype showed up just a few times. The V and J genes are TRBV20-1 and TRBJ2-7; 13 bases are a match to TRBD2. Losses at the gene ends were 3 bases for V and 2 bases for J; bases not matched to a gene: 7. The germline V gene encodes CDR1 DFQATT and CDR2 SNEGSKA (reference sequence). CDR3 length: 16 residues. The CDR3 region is CSARGLAGSHTYEQYF. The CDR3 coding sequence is TGCAGTGCTAGGGGACTAGCGGGATCCCACACCTACGAGCAGTACTTC.

The chain's CDR3 is CASSGTDYQPQHF. The CDR3 DNA follows: TGTGCCAGTAGTGGCACAGATTATCAGCCCCAGCATTTT. This chain uses TRBV19 with TRBJ1-5; D gene uncertain. V was shortened by 5 bases and J by 5 bases, with 10 bases between the two germline ends. Germline V gene sequence: CDR1 LNHDA, CDR2 SQIVND (reference sequence). The CDR3 contains 13 residues. The variable domain in full, with the rest retrieved from reference TRBV19 and TRBJ1-5, is DGGITQSPKYLFRKEGQNVTLSCEQNLNHDAMYWYRQDPGQGLRLIYYSQIVNDFQKGDIAEGYSVSREKKESFPLTVTSAQKNPTAFYLCASSGTDYQPQHFGDGTRLSIL.